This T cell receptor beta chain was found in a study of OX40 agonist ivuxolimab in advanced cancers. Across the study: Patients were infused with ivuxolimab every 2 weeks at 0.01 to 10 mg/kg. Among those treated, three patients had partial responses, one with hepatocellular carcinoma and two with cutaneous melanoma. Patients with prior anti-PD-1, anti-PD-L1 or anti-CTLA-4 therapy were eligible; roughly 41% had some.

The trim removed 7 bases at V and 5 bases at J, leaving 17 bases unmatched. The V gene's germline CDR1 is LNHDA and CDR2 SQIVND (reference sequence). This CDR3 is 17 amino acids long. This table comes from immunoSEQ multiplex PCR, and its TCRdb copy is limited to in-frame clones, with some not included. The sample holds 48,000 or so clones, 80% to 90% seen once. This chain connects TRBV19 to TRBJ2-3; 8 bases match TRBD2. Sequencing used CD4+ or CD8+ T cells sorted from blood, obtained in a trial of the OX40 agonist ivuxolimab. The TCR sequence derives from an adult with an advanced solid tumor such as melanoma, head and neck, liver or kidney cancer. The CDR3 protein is CASKSLIGRAVGDTQYF. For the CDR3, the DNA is TGTGCCAGTAAGTCCCTCATCGGGAGGGCCGTTGGAGATACGCAGTATTTT.